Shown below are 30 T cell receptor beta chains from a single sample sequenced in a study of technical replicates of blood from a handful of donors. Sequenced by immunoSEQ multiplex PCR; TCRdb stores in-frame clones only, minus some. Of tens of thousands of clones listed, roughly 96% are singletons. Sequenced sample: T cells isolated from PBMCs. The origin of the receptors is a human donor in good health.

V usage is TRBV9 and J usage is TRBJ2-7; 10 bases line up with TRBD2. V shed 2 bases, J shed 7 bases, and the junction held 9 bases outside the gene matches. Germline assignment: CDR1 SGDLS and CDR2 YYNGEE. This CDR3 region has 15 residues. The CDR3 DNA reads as TGTGCCAGCAGCGTGGCGAGCGGGGGGGCGGGGGAGCAGTACTTC. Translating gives CASSVASGGAGEQYF.

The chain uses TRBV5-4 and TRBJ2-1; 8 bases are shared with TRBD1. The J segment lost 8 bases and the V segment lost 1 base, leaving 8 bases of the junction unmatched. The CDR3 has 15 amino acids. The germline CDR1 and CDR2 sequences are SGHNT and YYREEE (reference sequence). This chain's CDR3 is CASSLTGGTQYEQFF. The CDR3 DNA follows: TGTGCCAGCAGCTTGACAGGGGGTACACAATATGAGCAGTTCTTC.

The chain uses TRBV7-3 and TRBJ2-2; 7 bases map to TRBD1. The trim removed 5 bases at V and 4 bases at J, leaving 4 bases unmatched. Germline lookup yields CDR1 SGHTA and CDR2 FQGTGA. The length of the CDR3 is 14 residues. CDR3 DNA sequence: TGTGCCAGCAGCCCGGGACAGCCCACCGGGGAGCTGTTTTTT. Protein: CASSPGQPTGELFF.

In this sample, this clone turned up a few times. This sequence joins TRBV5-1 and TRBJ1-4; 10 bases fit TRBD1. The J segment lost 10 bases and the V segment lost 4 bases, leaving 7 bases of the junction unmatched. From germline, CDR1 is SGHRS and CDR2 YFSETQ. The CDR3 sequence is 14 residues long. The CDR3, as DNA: TGCGCCAGCAGCCCCGGGACAGGGGTTGGAAAACTGTTTTTT. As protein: CASSPGTGVGKLFF.

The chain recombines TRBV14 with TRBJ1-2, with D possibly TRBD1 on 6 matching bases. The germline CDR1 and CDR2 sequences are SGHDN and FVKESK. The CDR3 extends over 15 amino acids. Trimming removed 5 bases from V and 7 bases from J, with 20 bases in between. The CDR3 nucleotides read TGTGCCAGCAGCTCCGACTGGGGGCAGGGCGGTGGCTACACCTTC. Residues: CASSSDWGQGGGYTF. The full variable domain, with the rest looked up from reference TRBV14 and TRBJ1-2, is EAGVTQFPSHSVIEKGQTVTLRCDPISGHDNLYWYRRVMGKEIKFLLHFVKESKQDESGMPNNRFLAERTGGTYSTLKVQPAELEDSGVYFCASSSDWGQGGGYTFGSGTRLTVV.

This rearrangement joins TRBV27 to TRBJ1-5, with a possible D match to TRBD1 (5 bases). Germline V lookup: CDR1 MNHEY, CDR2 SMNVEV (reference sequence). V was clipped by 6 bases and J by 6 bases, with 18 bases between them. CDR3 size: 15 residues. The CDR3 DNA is TGTGCCAGCAGGTTAAAAGGAGGGGTTGGTCAGCCCCAGCATTTT. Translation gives CASRLKGGVGQPQHF.

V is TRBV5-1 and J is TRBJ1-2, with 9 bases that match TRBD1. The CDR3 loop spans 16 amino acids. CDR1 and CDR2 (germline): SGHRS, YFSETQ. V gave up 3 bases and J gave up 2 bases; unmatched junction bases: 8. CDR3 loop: CASSWTVTGGNYGYTF. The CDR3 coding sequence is TGCGCCAGCAGCTGGACGGTTACAGGGGGCAACTATGGCTACACCTTC.

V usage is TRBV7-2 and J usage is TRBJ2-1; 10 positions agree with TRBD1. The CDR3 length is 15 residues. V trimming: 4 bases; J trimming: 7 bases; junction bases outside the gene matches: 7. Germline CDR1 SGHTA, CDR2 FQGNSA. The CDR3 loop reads CASSWGQGRGNEQFF. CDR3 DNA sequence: TGTGCCAGCAGCTGGGGACAGGGGAGAGGGAATGAGCAGTTCTTC.

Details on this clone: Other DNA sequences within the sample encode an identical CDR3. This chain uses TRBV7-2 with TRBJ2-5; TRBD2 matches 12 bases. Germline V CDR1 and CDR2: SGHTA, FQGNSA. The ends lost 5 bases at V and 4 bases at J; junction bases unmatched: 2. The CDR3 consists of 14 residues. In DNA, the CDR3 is TGTGCCAGCAGCCCGGGACTAGCGGGAGAGACCCAGTACTTC. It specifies CASSPGLAGETQYF.

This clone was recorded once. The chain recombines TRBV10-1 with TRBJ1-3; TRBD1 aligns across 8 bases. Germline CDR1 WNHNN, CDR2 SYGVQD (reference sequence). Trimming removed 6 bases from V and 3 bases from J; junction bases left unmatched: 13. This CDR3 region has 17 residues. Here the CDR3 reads CASSTSKDREIGNTIYF. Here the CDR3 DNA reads TGCGCCAGCAGCACTTCTAAGGACAGGGAAATTGGAAACACCATATATTTT.

This CDR3 reads CASSEAGSSYNSPLHF. The DNA of the CDR3 is TGTGCCAGCAGTGAAGCGGGGAGCTCCTATAATTCACCCCTCCACTTT. The chain couples TRBV2 to TRBJ1-6; the D is unclear. Trimming took off 0 bases at V and 0 bases at J, with 6 bases between the two ends. This CDR3 has 16 residues. Germline V gene lookup returns CDR1 SNHLY and CDR2 FYNNEI.

The CDR3 is CASSQGEEQYF. The CDR3 coding sequence is TGTGCCAGTAGCCAGGGGGAAGAGCAGTACTTC. V and J are TRBV19 and TRBJ2-7; TRBD1 aligns across 7 bases. V was pared by 6 bases and J by 7 bases, with 3 bases of the junction left unmatched. This CDR3 comprises 11 residues. CDR1 and CDR2 (germline): LNHDA, SQIVND (reference sequence).

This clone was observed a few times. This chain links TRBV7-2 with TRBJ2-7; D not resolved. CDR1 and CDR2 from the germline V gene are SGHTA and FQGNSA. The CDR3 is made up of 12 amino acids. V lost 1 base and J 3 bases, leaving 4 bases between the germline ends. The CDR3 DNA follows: TGTGCCAGCAGCTTAGTCCTCTACGAGCAGTACTTC. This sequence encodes CASSLVLYEQYF. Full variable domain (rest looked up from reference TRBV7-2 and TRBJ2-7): GAGVSQSPSNKVTEKGKDVELRCDPISGHTALYWYRQSLGQGLEFLIYFQGNSAPDKSGLPSDRFSAERTGGSVSTLTIQRTQQEDSAVYLCASSLVLYEQYFGPGTRLTVT.

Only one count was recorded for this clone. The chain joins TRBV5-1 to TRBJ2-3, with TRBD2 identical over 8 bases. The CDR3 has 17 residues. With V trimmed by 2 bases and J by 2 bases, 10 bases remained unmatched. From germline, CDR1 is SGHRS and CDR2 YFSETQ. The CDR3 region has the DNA TGCGCCAGCAGCTTTCCCTTTAGCGGGGTGGACACAGATACGCAGTATTTT. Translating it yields CASSFPFSGVDTDTQYF.

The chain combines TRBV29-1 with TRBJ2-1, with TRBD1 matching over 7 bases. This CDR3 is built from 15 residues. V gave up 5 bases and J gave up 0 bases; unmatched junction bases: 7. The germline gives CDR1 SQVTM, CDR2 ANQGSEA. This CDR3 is CSVKLTGDSYNEQFF. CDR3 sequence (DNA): TGCAGCGTTAAACTAACAGGGGACTCCTACAATGAGCAGTTCTTC.

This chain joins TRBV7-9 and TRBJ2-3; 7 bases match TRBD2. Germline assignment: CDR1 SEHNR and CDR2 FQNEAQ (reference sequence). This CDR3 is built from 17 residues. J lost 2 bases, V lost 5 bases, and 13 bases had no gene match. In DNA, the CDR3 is TGTGCCAGCAGCCCCCTGGGTGTGCGGGGGATCACAGATACGCAGTATTTT. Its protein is CASSPLGVRGITDTQYF.

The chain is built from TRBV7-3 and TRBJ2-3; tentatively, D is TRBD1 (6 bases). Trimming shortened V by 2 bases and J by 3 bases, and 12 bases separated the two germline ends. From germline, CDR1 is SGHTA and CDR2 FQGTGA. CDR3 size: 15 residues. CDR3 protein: CASSLEDRMTDTQYF. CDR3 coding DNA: TGTGCCAGCAGCTTAGAAGACAGGATGACAGATACGCAGTATTTT.

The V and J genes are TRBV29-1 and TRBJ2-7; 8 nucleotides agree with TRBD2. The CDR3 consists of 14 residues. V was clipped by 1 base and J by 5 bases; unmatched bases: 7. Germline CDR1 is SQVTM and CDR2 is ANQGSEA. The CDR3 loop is CSVEVGGRRNEQYF. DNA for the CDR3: TGCAGCGTTGAAGTCGGCGGGAGGAGAAACGAGCAGTACTTC.

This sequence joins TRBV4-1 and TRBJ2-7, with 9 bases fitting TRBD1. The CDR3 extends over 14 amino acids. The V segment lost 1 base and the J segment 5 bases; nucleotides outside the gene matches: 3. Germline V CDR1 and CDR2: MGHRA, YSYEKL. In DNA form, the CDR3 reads TGCGCCAGCAGCCAAGTCGGGACAGGGAACGAGCAGTACTTC. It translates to CASSQVGTGNEQYF.

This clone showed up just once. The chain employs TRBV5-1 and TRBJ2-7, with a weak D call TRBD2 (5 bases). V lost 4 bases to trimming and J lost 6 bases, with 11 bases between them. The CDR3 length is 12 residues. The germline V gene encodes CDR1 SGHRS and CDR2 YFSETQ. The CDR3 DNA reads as TGCGCCAGCAGCCGGGATGGCCCCGAGCAGTACTTC. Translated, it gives CASSRDGPEQYF.

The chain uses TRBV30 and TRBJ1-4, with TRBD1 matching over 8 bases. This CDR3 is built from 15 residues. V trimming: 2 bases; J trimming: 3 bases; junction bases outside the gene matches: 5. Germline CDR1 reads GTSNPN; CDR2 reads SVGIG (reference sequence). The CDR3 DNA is TGTGCCTGGAGTAATCAGGGGGCGGCTAATGAAAAACTGTTTTTT. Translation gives CAWSNQGAANEKLFF. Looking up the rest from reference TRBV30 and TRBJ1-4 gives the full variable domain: SQTIHQWPATLVQPVGSPLSLECTVEGTSNPNLYWYRQAAGRGLQLLFYSVGIGQISSEVPQNLSASRPQDRQFILSSKKLLLSDSGFYLCAWSNQGAANEKLFFGSGTQLSVL.

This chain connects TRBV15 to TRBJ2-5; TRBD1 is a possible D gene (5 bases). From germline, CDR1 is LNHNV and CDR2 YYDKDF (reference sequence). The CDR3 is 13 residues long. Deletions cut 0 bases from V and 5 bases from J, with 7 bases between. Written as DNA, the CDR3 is TGTGCCACCAGCAGAGAAGGGGTGGAGACCCAGTACTTC. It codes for CATSREGVETQYF.

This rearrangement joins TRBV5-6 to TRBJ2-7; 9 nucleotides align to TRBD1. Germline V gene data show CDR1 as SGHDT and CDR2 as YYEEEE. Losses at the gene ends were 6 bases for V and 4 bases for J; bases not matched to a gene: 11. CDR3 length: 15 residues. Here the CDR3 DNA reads TGTGCCAGCACCTCCACCACCGGGACAGGGTACGAGCAGTACTTC. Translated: CASTSTTGTGYEQYF.

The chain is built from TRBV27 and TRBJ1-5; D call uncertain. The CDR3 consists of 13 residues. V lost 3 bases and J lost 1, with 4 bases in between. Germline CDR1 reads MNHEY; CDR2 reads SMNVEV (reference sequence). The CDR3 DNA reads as TGTGCCAGCAGTTTCCGGAGCAATCAGCCCCAGCATTTT. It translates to CASSFRSNQPQHF.

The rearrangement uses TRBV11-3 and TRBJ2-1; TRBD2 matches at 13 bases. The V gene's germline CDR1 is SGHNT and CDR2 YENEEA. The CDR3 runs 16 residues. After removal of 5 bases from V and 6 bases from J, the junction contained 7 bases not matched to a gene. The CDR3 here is CASSLRLAGGSNEQFF. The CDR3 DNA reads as TGTGCCAGCAGCCTTCGACTAGCGGGGGGATCCAATGAGCAGTTCTTC.

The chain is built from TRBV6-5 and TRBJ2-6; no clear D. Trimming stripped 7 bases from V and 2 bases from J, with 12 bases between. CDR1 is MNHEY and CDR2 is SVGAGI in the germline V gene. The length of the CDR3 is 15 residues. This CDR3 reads CASIANSAGANVLTF. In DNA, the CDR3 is TGTGCCAGCATCGCCAACAGTGCTGGGGCCAACGTCCTGACTTTC.

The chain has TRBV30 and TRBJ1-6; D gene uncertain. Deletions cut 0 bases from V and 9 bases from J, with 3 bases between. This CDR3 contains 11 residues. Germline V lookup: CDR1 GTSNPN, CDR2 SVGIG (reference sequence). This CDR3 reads CAWSVSSPLHF. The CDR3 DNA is TGTGCCTGGAGTGTTAGTTCACCCCTCCACTTT.

The CDR3 DNA reads as TGTGCCAGCAGTTACTTCAGGGCTGTCTCCTACGAGCAGTACTTC. It specifies CASSYFRAVSYEQYF. This rearrangement joins TRBV6-5 to TRBJ2-7, with a possible D match to TRBD1 (5 bases). V lost 1 base to trimming and J lost 0 bases, with 10 bases between them. The CDR3 loop spans 15 amino acids. CDR1 is MNHEY, CDR2 SVGAGI, per germline.

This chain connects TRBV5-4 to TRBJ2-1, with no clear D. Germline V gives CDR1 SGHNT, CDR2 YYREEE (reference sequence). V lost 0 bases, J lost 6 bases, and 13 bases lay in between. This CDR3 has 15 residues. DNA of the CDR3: TGTGCCAGCAGCTTGGCGCTAGTCGCTAGCAATGAGCAGTTCTTC. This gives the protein CASSLALVASNEQFF.

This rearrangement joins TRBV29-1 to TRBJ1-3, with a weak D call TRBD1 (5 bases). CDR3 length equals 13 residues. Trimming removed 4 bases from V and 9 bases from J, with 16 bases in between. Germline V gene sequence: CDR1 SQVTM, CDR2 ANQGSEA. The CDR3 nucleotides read TGCAGCGTTGGAGGACACGGCTCAGGCACCATATATTTT. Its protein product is CSVGGHGSGTIYF.